This T cell receptor beta chain emerged from a study of OX40 agonist ivuxolimab in advanced cancers. On the study more broadly: Dose-escalation subjects each had hepatocellular carcinoma, melanoma, renal cell or head and neck cancer. At approximately 83% male, the cohort had a mean age of approximately 60 years, ranging from about 23 to 79. Whole-study findings and limits: Dosing at 0.1 to 3.0 mg/kg was accompanied by clonal expansion of CD4+ and CD8+ blood T cells by week 6.

In germline, CDR1 is MNHNY, CDR2 SVGAGI (reference sequence). The CDR3 totals 15 residues. Trimming left V 2 bases short and J 1 base short, with 11 bases between. About this clone: The antigen remains undetermined.

Generated by immunoSEQ multiplex PCR, the TCRdb table keeps only in-frame clones and is missing some. Seen here are approximately 83,000 clones, 81% observed once, and the top ten hold approximately 4.6%. The chain joins TRBV6-6 to TRBJ1-1; D might be TRBD1 (5 bases). The sequence came from an adult with an advanced solid tumor such as melanoma, head and neck, liver or kidney cancer. The material was CD4+ or CD8+ T cells sorted from blood, obtained in a trial of the OX40 agonist ivuxolimab. CDR3 sequence: CASSYPGTSNTEAFF. The DNA for the CDR3 is TGTGCCAGCAGTTACCCCGGGACCTCGAACACTGAAGCTTTCTTT.